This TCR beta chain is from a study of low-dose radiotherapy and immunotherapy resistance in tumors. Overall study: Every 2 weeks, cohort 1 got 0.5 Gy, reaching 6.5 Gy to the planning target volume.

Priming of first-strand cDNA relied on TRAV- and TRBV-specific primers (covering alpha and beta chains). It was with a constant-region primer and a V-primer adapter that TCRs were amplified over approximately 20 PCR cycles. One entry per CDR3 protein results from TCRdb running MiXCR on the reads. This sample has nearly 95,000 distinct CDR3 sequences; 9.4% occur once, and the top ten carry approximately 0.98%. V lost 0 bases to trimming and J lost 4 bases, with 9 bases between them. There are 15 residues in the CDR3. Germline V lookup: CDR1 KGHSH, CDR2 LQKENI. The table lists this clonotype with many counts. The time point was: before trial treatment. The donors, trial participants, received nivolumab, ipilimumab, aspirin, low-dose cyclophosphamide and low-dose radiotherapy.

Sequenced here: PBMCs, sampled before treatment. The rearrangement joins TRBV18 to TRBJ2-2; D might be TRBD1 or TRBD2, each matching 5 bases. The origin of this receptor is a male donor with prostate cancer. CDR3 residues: CASSPPGTVTGELFF. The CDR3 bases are TGTGCCAGCTCACCACCCGGGACGGTCACCGGGGAGCTGTTTTTT. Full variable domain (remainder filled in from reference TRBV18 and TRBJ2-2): NAGVMQNPRHLVRRRGQEARLRCSPMKGHSHVYWYRQLPEEGLKFMVYLQKENIIDESGMPKERFSAEFPKEGPSILRIQQVVRGDSAAYFCASSPPGTVTGELFFGEGSRLTVL.